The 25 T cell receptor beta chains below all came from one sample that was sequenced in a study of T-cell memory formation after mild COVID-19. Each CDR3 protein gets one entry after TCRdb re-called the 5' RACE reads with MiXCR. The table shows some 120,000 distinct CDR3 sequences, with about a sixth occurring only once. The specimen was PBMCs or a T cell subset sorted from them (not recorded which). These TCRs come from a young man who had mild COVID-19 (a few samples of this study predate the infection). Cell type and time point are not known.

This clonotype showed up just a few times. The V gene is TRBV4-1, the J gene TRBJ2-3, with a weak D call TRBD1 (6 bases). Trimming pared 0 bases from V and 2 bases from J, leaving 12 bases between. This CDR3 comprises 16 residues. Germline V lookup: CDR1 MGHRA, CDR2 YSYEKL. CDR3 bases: TGCGCCAGCAGCCAAGAGTACAGGGAGTCCACAGATACGCAGTATTTT. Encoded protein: CASSQEYRESTDTQYF.

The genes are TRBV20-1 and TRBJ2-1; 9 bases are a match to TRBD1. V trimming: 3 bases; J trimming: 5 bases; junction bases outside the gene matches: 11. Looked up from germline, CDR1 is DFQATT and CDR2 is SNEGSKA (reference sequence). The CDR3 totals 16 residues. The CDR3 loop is CSARRDRATLNNEQFF. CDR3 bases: TGCAGTGCTAGGCGGGACAGGGCGACTTTAAACAATGAGCAGTTCTTC.

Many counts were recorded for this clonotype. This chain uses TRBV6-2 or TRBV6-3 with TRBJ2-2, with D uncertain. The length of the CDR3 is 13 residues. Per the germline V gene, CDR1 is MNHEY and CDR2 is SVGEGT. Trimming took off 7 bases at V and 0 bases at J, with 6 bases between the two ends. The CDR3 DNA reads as TGTGCCAGCAACCACCCGAACACCGGGGAGCTGTTTTTT. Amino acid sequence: CASNHPNTGELFF.

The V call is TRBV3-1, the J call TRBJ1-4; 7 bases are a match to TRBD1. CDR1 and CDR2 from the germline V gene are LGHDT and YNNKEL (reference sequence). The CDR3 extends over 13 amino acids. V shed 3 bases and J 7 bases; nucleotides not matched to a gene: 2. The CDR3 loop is CASSHRDSEKLFF. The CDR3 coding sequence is TGTGCCAGCAGCCACAGGGACAGTGAAAAACTGTTTTTT.

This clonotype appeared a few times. The CDR3 DNA is TGCAGTCAGGGAAAGTTCCTGTCCTATGGCTACACCTTC. Translating it yields CSQGKFLSYGYTF. This chain uses TRBV20-1 with TRBJ1-2, with D possibly matching TRBD1 (5 bases). CDR3 length: 13 amino acids. Trimming pared 8 bases from V and 4 bases from J, leaving 17 bases between. Germline assignment: CDR1 DFQATT and CDR2 SNEGSKA (reference sequence).

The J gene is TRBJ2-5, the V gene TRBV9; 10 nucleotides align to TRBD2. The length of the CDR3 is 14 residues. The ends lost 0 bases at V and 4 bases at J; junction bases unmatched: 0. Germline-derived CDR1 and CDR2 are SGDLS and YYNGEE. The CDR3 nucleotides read TGTGCCAGCAGCGTAGGGACTAGCGGAGAGACCCAGTACTTC. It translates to CASSVGTSGETQYF.

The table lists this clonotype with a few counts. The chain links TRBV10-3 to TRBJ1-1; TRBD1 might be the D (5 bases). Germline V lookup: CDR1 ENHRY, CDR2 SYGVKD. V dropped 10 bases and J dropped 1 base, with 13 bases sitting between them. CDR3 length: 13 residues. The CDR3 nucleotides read TGTGCCACTGACGGGGGGACGAACACTGAAGCTTTCTTT. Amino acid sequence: CATDGGTNTEAFF.

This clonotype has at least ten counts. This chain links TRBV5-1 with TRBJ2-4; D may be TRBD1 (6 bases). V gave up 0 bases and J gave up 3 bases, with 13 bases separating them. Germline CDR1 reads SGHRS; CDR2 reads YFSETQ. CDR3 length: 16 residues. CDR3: CASSLDGFRGKNIQYF. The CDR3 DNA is TGCGCCAGCAGCTTGGATGGTTTCAGGGGCAAAAACATTCAGTACTTC.

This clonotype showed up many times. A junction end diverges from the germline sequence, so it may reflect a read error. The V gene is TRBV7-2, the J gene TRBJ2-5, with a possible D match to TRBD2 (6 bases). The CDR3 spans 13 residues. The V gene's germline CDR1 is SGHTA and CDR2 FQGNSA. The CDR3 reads CASSRDYQETQYF. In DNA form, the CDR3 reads TGCGCCAGCAGCCGGGACTACCAAGAGACCCAGTACTTC.

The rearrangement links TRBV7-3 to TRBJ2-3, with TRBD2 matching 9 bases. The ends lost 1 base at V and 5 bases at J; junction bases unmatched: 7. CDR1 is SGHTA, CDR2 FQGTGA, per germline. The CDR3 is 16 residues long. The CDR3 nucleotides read TGTGCCAGCAGCTTAAACGCGGGGGGGCTGGGAGATACGCAGTATTTT. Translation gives CASSLNAGGLGDTQYF.

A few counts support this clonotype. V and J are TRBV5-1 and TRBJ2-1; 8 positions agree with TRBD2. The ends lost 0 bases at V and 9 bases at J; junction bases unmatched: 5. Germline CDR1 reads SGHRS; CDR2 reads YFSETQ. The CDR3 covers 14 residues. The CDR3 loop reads CASSLGRGAVEQFF. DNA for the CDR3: TGCGCCAGCAGCTTGGGGCGGGGGGCAGTTGAGCAGTTCTTC.

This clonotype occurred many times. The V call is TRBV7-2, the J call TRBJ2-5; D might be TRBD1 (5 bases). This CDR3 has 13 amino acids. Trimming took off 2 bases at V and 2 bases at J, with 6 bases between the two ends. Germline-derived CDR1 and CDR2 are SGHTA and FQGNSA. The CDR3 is CASSLPGQETQYF. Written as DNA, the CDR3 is TGTGCCAGCAGCTTACCAGGGCAAGAGACCCAGTACTTC.

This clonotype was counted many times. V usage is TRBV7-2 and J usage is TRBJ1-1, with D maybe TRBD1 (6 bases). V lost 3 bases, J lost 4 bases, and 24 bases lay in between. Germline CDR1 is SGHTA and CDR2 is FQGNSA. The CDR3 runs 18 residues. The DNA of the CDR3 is TGTGCCAGCAGCTTTTATTCCACGCTCGGGGGCTGGAGCACTGAAGCTTTCTTT. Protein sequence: CASSFYSTLGGWSTEAFF.

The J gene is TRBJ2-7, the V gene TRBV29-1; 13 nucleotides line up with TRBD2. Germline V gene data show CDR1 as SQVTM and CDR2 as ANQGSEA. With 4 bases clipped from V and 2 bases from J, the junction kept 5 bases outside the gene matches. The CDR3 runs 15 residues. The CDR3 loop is CSVGHGTSGTYEQYF. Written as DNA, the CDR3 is TGCAGCGTTGGGCACGGGACTAGCGGGACCTACGAGCAGTACTTC.

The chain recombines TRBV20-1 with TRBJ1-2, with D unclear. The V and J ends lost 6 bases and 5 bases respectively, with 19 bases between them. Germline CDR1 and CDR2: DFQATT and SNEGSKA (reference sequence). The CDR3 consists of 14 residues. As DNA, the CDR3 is TGCAGTGCCGAGAGCGGGGAGCCAGCGTATGGCTACACCTTC. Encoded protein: CSAESGEPAYGYTF.

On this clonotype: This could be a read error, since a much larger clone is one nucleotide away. As DNA, the CDR3 is TGTGACAGCAGCCCCGGACTAGCGGCGGTCACAGATACGCAGTATTTT. Protein product: CDSSPGLAAVTDTQYF. This chain links TRBV7-3 with TRBJ2-3; 10 bases line up with TRBD2. This CDR3 spans 16 amino acids. In germline, CDR1 is SGHTA, CDR2 FQGTGA.

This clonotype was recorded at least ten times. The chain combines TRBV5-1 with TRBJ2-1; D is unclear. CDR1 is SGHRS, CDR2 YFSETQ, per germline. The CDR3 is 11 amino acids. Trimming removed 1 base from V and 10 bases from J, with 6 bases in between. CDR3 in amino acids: CASSLQQEQFF. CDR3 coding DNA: TGCGCCAGCAGCTTGCAGCAGGAGCAGTTCTTC.

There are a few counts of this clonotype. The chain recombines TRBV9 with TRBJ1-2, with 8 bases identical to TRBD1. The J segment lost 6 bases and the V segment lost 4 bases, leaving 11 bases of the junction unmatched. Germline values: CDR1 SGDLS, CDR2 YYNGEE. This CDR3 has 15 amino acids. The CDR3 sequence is CASSTEPGGGNGYTF. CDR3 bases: TGTGCCAGCAGCACCGAACCAGGGGGCGGGAATGGCTACACCTTC.

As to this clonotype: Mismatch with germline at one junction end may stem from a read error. CDR3 nucleotides: TGTGCCAGCGGCAGGGGGGGCCGAACTTTC. It codes for CASGRGGRTF. This sequence joins TRBV7-9 and TRBJ2-1; tentatively, D is TRBD1 or TRBD2 (7 bases each). The CDR3 is 10 amino acids. The germline V gene has CDR1 SEHNR and CDR2 FQNEAQ (reference sequence).

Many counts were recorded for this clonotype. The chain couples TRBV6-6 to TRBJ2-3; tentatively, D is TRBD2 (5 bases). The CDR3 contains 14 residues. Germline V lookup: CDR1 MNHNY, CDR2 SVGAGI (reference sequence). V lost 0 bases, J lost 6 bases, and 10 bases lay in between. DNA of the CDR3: TGTGCCAGCAGTTACTCGAGGGTCTACGATACGCAGTATTTT. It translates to CASSYSRVYDTQYF.

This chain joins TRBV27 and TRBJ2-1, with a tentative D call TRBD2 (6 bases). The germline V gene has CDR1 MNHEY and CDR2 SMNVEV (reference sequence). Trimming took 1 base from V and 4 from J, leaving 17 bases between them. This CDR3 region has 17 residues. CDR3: CASSLFSGTPEYNEQFF. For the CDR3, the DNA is TGTGCCAGCAGTTTATTCTCCGGGACTCCGGAATACAATGAGCAGTTCTTC.

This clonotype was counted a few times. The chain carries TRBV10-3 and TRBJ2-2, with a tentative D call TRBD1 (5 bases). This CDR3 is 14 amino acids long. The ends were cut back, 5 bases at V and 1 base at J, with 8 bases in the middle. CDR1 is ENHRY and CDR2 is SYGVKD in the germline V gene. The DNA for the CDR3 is TGTGCCATCAGTCCGACAGAGAACACCGGGGAGCTGTTTTTT. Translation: CAISPTENTGELFF.

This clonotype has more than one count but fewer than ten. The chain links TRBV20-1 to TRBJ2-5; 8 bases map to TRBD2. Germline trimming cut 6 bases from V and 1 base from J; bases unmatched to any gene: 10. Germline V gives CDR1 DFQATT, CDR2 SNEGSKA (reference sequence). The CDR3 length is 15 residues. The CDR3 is CSAARGAGGQETQYF. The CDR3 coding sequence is TGCAGTGCCGCCAGGGGCGCGGGGGGCCAAGAGACCCAGTACTTC.

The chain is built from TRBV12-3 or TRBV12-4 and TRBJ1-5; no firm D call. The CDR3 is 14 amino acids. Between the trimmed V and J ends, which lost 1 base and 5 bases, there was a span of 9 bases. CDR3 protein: CASSLEGGHQPQHF. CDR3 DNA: TGTGCCAGCAGTTTAGAGGGAGGGCATCAGCCCCAGCATTTT.

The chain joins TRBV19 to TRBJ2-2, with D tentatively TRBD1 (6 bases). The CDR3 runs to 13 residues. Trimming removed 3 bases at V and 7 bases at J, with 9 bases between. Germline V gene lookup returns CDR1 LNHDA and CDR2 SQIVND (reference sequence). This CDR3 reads CASSIRGGGELFF. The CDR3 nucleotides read TGTGCCAGTAGTATCAGGGGTGGCGGGGAGCTGTTTTTT.